The rows below give T cell receptor beta chains drawn from one sample of a study of CD8+ T cells in alopecia areata. Measured with immunoSEQ multiplex PCR; TCRdb has only the in-frame clones, and not every one. The sample lists some 170,000 clones; about 67% were seen once. The specimen was CD8+ T cells sorted from blood, collected at week 0. The receptors shown here come from a human donor with alopecia areata. The CDR3 runs from the conserved cysteine through the conserved F or W. Each record gives: D gene, J gene, V gene, clone size, CDR3 protein, CDR3 DNA. D genes are given only for firm matches. Only part of the rows carry a size: once, few, many, or a class if the clone is expanded.

d_gene: NA
j_gene: TRBJ1-2
v_gene: TRBV19
abundance: NA
CDR3aa: CASSIGQFTYGYTF
CDR3nt: TGTGCCAGTAGTATCGGACAGTTTACCTATGGCTACACCTTC

d_gene: NA
j_gene: TRBJ2-7
v_gene: TRBV5-1
abundance: NA
CDR3aa: CASSFGGSEQYF
CDR3nt: TGCGCCAGCAGCTTTGGGGGTAGCGAGCAGTACTTC

d_gene: TRBD1
j_gene: TRBJ1-4
v_gene: TRBV9
abundance: NA
CDR3aa: CASSARTGTNEKLFF
CDR3nt: TGTGCCAGCAGCGCCCGGACAGGGACAAATGAAAAACTGTTTTTT

d_gene: TRBD2
j_gene: TRBJ2-7
v_gene: TRBV5-6
abundance: NA
CDR3aa: CASSWGLSYEQYF
CDR3nt: TGTGCCAGCAGCTGGGGACTAAGCTACGAGCAGTACTTC

d_gene: TRBD1
j_gene: TRBJ2-6
v_gene: TRBV7-6
abundance: NA
CDR3aa: CAAGPGQGASGANVLTF
CDR3nt: TGTGCCGCCGGGCCGGGACAGGGGGCGAGTGGGGCCAACGTCCTGACTTTC

d_gene: TRBD2
j_gene: TRBJ2-5
v_gene: TRBV13
abundance: NA
CDR3aa: CASSRLRGLAVPSRGTQYF
CDR3nt: TGTGCCAGCAGCCGATTACGAGGACTAGCAGTTCCCTCCCGGGGGACCCAGTACTTC

d_gene: NA
j_gene: TRBJ2-5
v_gene: TRBV19
abundance: NA
CDR3aa: CASSIGLVLFQETQYF
CDR3nt: TGTGCCAGTAGTATAGGACTAGTTCTTTTCCAGGAGACCCAGTACTTC

d_gene: NA
j_gene: TRBJ1-2
v_gene: TRBV5-6
abundance: NA
CDR3aa: CASEGQINYGYTF
CDR3nt: TGTGCCAGCGAAGGACAGATCAACTATGGCTACACCTTC

d_gene: NA
j_gene: TRBJ2-7
v_gene: TRBV2
abundance: NA
CDR3aa: CASMEYEQYF
CDR3nt: TGTGCCAGCATGGAATACGAGCAGTACTTC

d_gene: NA
j_gene: TRBJ2-5
v_gene: TRBV27
abundance: NA
CDR3aa: CASSLYGTQYF
CDR3nt: TGTGCCAGCAGTTTATATGGGACCCAGTACTTC

d_gene: NA
j_gene: TRBJ1-5
v_gene: TRBV29-1
abundance: once
CDR3aa: CSVGSYNQPQHF
CDR3nt: TGCAGCGTAGGTAGTTACAATCAGCCCCAGCATTTT

d_gene: NA
j_gene: TRBJ2-3
v_gene: TRBV14
abundance: many
CDR3aa: CASSHSRHTDTQYF
CDR3nt: TGTGCCAGCAGCCATTCGAGACACACAGATACGCAGTATTTT

d_gene: NA
j_gene: TRBJ2-7
v_gene: TRBV30
abundance: few
CDR3aa: CACRRDSYEQYF
CDR3nt: TGTGCCTGCCGCAGGGACTCCTACGAGCAGTACTTC

d_gene: NA
j_gene: TRBJ2-2
v_gene: TRBV9
abundance: few
CDR3aa: CASSVGRNTQAHTGELFF
CDR3nt: TGTGCCAGCAGCGTAGGTAGGAACACCCAAGCCCACACCGGGGAGCTGTTTTTT

d_gene: NA
j_gene: TRBJ1-2
v_gene: TRBV30
abundance: NA
CDR3aa: CAWSVYLTASNYGYTF
CDR3nt: TGTGCCTGGAGTGTCTACCTGACCGCTTCTAACTATGGCTACACCTTC

d_gene: TRBD1
j_gene: TRBJ1-6
v_gene: TRBV13
abundance: NA
CDR3aa: CASSRGTGDAPLHF
CDR3nt: TGTGCCAGCAGCCGTGGGACAGGGGACGCACCCCTCCACTTT